A selection of T cell receptor beta chains follows, all from one sample in a study of post-analysis software for immune sequencing data. Each CDR3 protein is one row after TCRdb ran MiXCR on the PCR reads. The table records roughly 200,000 distinct CDR3 sequences, 25% to 30% of them present only once. The sequencing sample was made of blood. The receptors were gathered from a girl aged 2 to 17 with multiple sclerosis. The CDR3 runs from the conserved cysteine through the conserved F or W. D genes are given only for firm matches. The size entry is marked missing in some rows and otherwise reads once, few, many or a size class.

v_gene: TRBV6-5; j_gene: TRBJ1-6; abundance: many; d_gene: -; CDR3nt: TGTGCCAGCCGGCGCTCCTATAATTCACCCCTCCACTTT; CDR3aa: CASRRSYNSPLHF
v_gene: TRBV4-1; j_gene: TRBJ2-1; abundance: once; d_gene: TRBD1; CDR3nt: TGCGCCAGCAGCCAAACGGGACAGGGACAGGAGCAGTTCTTC; CDR3aa: CASSQTGQGQEQFF
v_gene: TRBV5-1; j_gene: TRBJ2-7; abundance: many; d_gene: TRBD1; CDR3nt: TGCGCCAGCAGCTTGGGCCACGGGACAGGCTCCTACGAGCAGTACTTC; CDR3aa: CASSLGHGTGSYEQYF
v_gene: TRBV29-1; j_gene: TRBJ2-2; abundance: few; d_gene: TRBD1; CDR3nt: TGCAGCGTTGTCCCGGGACAGGGGTCCACCGGGGAGCTGTTTTTT; CDR3aa: CSVVPGQGSTGELFF
v_gene: TRBV20-1; j_gene: TRBJ2-7; abundance: many; d_gene: -; CDR3nt: TGCAGTGCTAGTCCAGACTACGAGCAGTACTTC; CDR3aa: CSASPDYEQYF
v_gene: TRBV19; j_gene: TRBJ1-5; abundance: -; d_gene: -; CDR3nt: TGTGCCAGTAGTATTTTTGCAGGGGAAAGCAATCAGCCCCAGCATTTT; CDR3aa: CASSIFAGESNQPQHF
v_gene: TRBV2; j_gene: TRBJ1-2; abundance: few; d_gene: -; CDR3nt: TGTGCCAGCACCCCTACTACCAATAACTATGGCTACACCTTC; CDR3aa: CASTPTTNNYGYTF
v_gene: TRBV5-5; j_gene: TRBJ2-5; abundance: many; d_gene: TRBD1; CDR3nt: TGTGCCAGCAGCTCCTTTAACAGGGGAGAGACCCAGTACTTC; CDR3aa: CASSSFNRGETQYF
v_gene: TRBV5-1; j_gene: TRBJ2-7; abundance: many; d_gene: -; CDR3nt: TGCGCCAGCAGCTTGGGAGGACAGATCTACGAGCAGTACTTC; CDR3aa: CASSLGGQIYEQYF
v_gene: TRBV20-1; j_gene: TRBJ1-2; abundance: -; d_gene: -; CDR3nt: TGCAGTGCTAGACGTCCGCAGGGAGTAGCTAACTATGGCCACACCTTC; CDR3aa: CSARRPQGVANYGHTF
v_gene: TRBV12-3/TRBV12-4; j_gene: TRBJ1-4; abundance: few; d_gene: -; CDR3nt: TGTGCCAACAGTTTTGTTCGTGATGGGAAACTGTTTTTT; CDR3aa: CANSFVRDGKLFF
v_gene: TRBV5-1; j_gene: TRBJ2-1; abundance: many; d_gene: TRBD2; CDR3nt: TGCGCCAGCAGCTTGCTAGCGGGAGAAAGTGAGCAGTTCTTC; CDR3aa: CASSLLAGESEQFF
v_gene: TRBV18; j_gene: TRBJ2-4; abundance: -; d_gene: -; CDR3nt: TGTGCCGGCTCCCTACGTCAGCAGCCCGGGAACATTCAGTACTTC; CDR3aa: CAGSLRQQPGNIQYF
v_gene: TRBV5-1; j_gene: TRBJ2-3; abundance: -; d_gene: TRBD2; CDR3nt: TGCGCCAGCAGCTTGCAACTCCCGGGGGGGACAGATACGCAGTATTTT; CDR3aa: CASSLQLPGGTDTQYF